Listed below are T cell receptor beta chains from one sample, sequenced in a study of blood T cell repertoires in COVID-19. Clones were sequenced by immunoSEQ multiplex PCR, and TCRdb holds only the in-frame ones, with some missing. Of more than 140,000 clones detected, around 84% appear once; the ten largest clones hold about 6.8%. Material: peripheral blood. All receptors derive from a woman aged 50 to 60 in a cohort sampled during active or convalescent COVID-19. Both conserved end residues are part of each CDR3. The D gene is left open where the match is weak. Size is omitted from some rows. Given values are once, few, many or a class for expanded clones.

J gene | V gene | D gene | clone size | CDR3 protein | CDR3 DNA
TRBJ1-4 | TRBV12-3/TRBV12-4 | TRBD1 | - | CASSNTGGEKLFF | TGTGCCAGCAGCAACACAGGGGGTGAAAAACTGTTTTTT
TRBJ1-2 | TRBV6-5 | - | - | CASSYSTFNYGYTF | TGTGCCAGCAGTTACTCGACATTCAACTATGGCTACACCTTC
TRBJ2-7 | TRBV6-5 | TRBD1 | - | CASSFGQGARGEQYF | TGTGCCAGCAGTTTCGGACAGGGGGCGAGAGGCGAGCAGTACTTC
TRBJ2-1 | TRBV24-1 | TRBD1 | - | CATSDPSPLTGLDEQFF | TGTGCCACCAGTGACCCAAGTCCCCTGACAGGGCTGGATGAGCAGTTCTTC
TRBJ1-5 | TRBV3-1/TRBV3-2 | - | once | CASSPTGTPPQHF | TGTGCCAGCAGCCCGACTGGAACCCCGCCCCAGCATTTT
TRBJ2-3 | TRBV7-2 | - | medium-sized | CASTNGGSYTDTQYF | TGTGCCAGCACTAATGGGGGGAGCTACACAGATACGCAGTATTTT
TRBJ2-1 | TRBV9 | TRBD2 | - | CASSVAASGNNEQFF | TGTGCCAGCAGCGTAGCCGCTAGCGGAAACAATGAGCAGTTCTTC
TRBJ2-7 | TRBV12-5 | - | - | CASGLDEWPRGDYEQYF | TGTGCTAGTGGTTTGGACGAATGGCCAAGGGGCGACTACGAGCAGTACTTC
TRBJ1-5 | TRBV10-3 | TRBD1 | - | CAIRDRGSQPQHF | TGTGCCATCAGGGACAGGGGTAGTCAGCCCCAGCATTTT
TRBJ2-7 | TRBV2 | TRBD2 | - | CASRGAGAEAYEQYF | TGTGCCAGCAGAGGGGCGGGAGCCGAAGCCTACGAGCAGTACTTC
TRBJ2-3 | TRBV15 | - | - | CATSRDGGRTTDTQYF | TGTGCCACCAGCAGAGATGGGGGCAGGACCACAGATACGCAGTATTTT
TRBJ2-2 | TRBV6-5 | TRBD2 | - | CASSWLAGGYTGELFF | TGTGCCAGCAGTTGGCTAGCGGGGGGATACACCGGGGAGCTGTTTTTT
TRBJ1-2 | TRBV2 | - | few | CASSTVANYGYTF | TGTGCCAGCAGTACAGTAGCTAACTATGGCTACACCTTC
TRBJ2-5 | TRBV7-7 | TRBD1 | few | CASSPTGTQETQYF | TGTGCTAGCAGCCCGACAGGGACCCAAGAGACCCAGTACTTC
TRBJ2-7 | TRBV11-2 | - | - | CASSEQAGFSYEQYF | TGTGCCAGCAGCGAGCAGGCAGGGTTCTCCTACGAGCAGTACTTC
TRBJ2-2 | TRBV7-8 | TRBD1 | - | CASSRIQGATGELFF | TGTGCCAGCAGCCGAATACAGGGGGCTACCGGGGAGCTGTTTTTT
TRBJ2-3 | TRBV7-3 | - | - | CASSLDGGRLGTDTQYF | TGTGCCAGCAGCTTAGACGGGGGGCGCTTAGGGACAGATACGCAGTATTTT
TRBJ1-2 | TRBV7-8 | - | once | CASSPGVGLSNYGYTF | TGTGCCAGCAGCCCAGGGGTGGGCTTAAGTAACTATGGCTACACCTTC
TRBJ2-1 | TRBV9 | TRBD2 | - | CASSAQPGLAGSEQFF | TGTGCCAGCAGCGCGCAACCGGGACTAGCGGGTAGTGAGCAGTTCTTC
TRBJ1-1 | TRBV5-1 | - | - | CASSLVGRVADTEAFF | TGCGCCAGCAGCTTGGTTGGCAGGGTAGCGGACACTGAAGCTTTCTTT
TRBJ1-5 | TRBV10-3 | TRBD1 | - | CAISESGTGNQPQHF | TGTGCCATCAGTGAGTCGGGGACAGGCAATCAGCCCCAGCATTTT
TRBJ2-6 | TRBV19 | - | - | CASRRVFSGANVLTF | TGTGCCAGTAGGAGGGTCTTCTCTGGGGCCAACGTCCTGACTTTC
TRBJ1-3 | TRBV7-2 | - | - | CASSPGGGHPGNTIYF | TGTGCCAGCAGCCCCGGGGGGGGGCACCCGGGAAACACCATATATTTT
TRBJ2-7 | TRBV19 | TRBD1 | - | CASSTASRQGSGEQYF | TGTGCCAGTAGTACAGCTTCTCGACAGGGTTCGGGCGAGCAGTACTTC
TRBJ2-1 | TRBV19 | - | - | CASSIVSGPYNEQFF | TGTGCCAGTAGTATAGTGAGCGGCCCCTACAATGAGCAGTTCTTC
TRBJ2-3 | TRBV5-1 | TRBD2 | - | CASSFQAGGNTDTQYF | TGCGCCAGCAGCTTCCAGGCGGGGGGGAACACAGATACGCAGTATTTT
TRBJ2-7 | TRBV6-5 | TRBD1 | - | CASIATGGLYEQYF | TGTGCCAGCATCGCGACAGGGGGCTTGTACGAGCAGTACTTC
TRBJ1-6 | TRBV7-9 | TRBD1 | - | CASSTETGSVPSPLHF | TGTGCCAGCAGCACCGAGACAGGGTCAGTGCCTTCACCCCTCCACTTT
TRBJ2-7 | TRBV6-1 | TRBD2 | - | CASSDEGRGGGYEQYF | TGTGCCAGCAGTGATGAGGGCCGGGGGGGAGGTTACGAGCAGTACTTC
TRBJ1-2 | TRBV11-2 | TRBD1 | - | CASSKDRGLGYTF | TGTGCCAGCAGCAAAGACAGGGGGTTGGGCTACACCTTC
TRBJ2-3 | TRBV2 | - | - | CASGEGLPGDTQYF | TGTGCCAGCGGAGAGGGTCTACCCGGGGATACGCAGTATTTT
TRBJ1-6 | TRBV7-2 | TRBD1 | once | CASSLDRVRSSPLHF | TGTGCCAGCAGCTTGGACAGGGTGCGGAGTTCACCCCTCCACTTT
TRBJ1-2 | TRBV5-1 | - | once | CASRGHMENYGYTF | TGCGCCAGCAGAGGACATATGGAGAACTATGGCTACACCTTC
TRBJ1-2 | TRBV18 | TRBD1 | - | CASSPDRVGVLYTF | TGTGCCAGCTCACCAGACAGGGTAGGAGTATTGTACACCTTC
TRBJ2-5 | TRBV19 | - | - | CASSRNRDQETQYF | TGTGCCAGTAGTAGGAACAGGGACCAAGAGACCCAGTACTTC
TRBJ2-1 | TRBV24-1 | - | - | CATDTGFNEQFF | TGTGCCACAGACACAGGGTTCAATGAGCAGTTCTTC
TRBJ2-3 | TRBV10-1 | TRBD2 | - | CASSEWAVLAVTSQTRTDTQYF | TGCGCCAGCAGTGAATGGGCGGTTCTAGCGGTAACCTCTCAGACCCGCACAGATACGCAGTATTTT
TRBJ1-4 | TRBV5-1 | - | few | CASSPGGQNEKLFF | TGCGCCAGCAGCCCTGGCGGACAGAATGAAAAACTGTTTTTT
TRBJ2-7 | TRBV4-1 | TRBD2 | - | CASSQTSGALFTYEQYF | TGCGCCAGCAGCCAAACTAGCGGGGCCCTCTTTACCTACGAGCAGTACTTC
TRBJ2-3 | TRBV9 | TRBD2 | - | CASSVVTSGGTTTDTQYF | TGTGCCAGCAGCGTAGTGACTAGCGGGGGGACAACCACAGATACGCAGTATTTT
TRBJ1-1 | TRBV28 | - | many | CASRWAGGQNTEAFF | TGTGCCAGCAGGTGGGCGGGGGGACAGAACACTGAAGCTTTCTTT
TRBJ1-4 | TRBV27 | - | - | CASSFQGYGKLFF | TGTGCCAGCAGTTTTCAGGGTTACGGAAAACTGTTTTTT
TRBJ1-2 | TRBV24-1 | TRBD1 | - | CATSDSGEYYRGGYTF | TGTGCCACCAGTGATTCGGGGGAATATTACAGGGGAGGCTACACCTTC
TRBJ1-6 | TRBV15 | - | once | CATSRDPGGDSPLHF | TGTGCCACCAGCAGAGATCCGGGAGGGGATTCACCCCTCCACTTT
TRBJ1-1 | TRBV6-6 | - | - | CASSSQENTEAFF | TGTGCCAGCAGTTCACAGGAGAACACTGAAGCTTTCTTT
TRBJ2-3 | TRBV10-3 | - | - | CAVESGGTDTQYF | TGTGCCGTCGAGTCCGGGGGCACAGATACGCAGTATTTT
TRBJ2-2 | TRBV3-1/TRBV3-2 | TRBD2 | - | CASSLWGLAPNTGELFF | TGTGCCAGCAGCCTATGGGGACTAGCGCCGAACACCGGGGAGCTGTTTTTT
TRBJ1-2 | TRBV10-1 | - | - | CASSSFPNYGYTF | TGCGCCAGCAGCTCTTTTCCTAACTATGGCTACACCTTC
TRBJ1-1 | TRBV7-2 | - | - | CASSLVRNTEAFF | TGTGCCAGCAGCTTAGTGCGGAACACTGAAGCTTTCTTT
TRBJ2-5 | TRBV2 | - | once | CASSPGETQYF | TGTGCCAGCAGCCCAGGGGAGACCCAGTACTTC
TRBJ1-1 | TRBV12-3/TRBV12-4 | - | - | CASTMNTEAFF | TGTGCCAGCACTATGAACACTGAAGCTTTCTTT
TRBJ1-2 | TRBV11-2 | TRBD1 | once | CASTIGQGYGYTF | TGTGCCAGCACAATCGGACAGGGATATGGCTACACCTTC
TRBJ1-5 | TRBV12-5 | - | - | CASGLGRSSNQPQHF | TGTGCTAGTGGTTTGGGTCGTTCGAGCAATCAGCCCCAGCATTTT
TRBJ2-7 | TRBV18 | TRBD1 | - | CASSLNRDSYEQYF | TGTGCCAGCTCACTCAACCGGGACAGCTACGAGCAGTACTTC
TRBJ1-1 | TRBV18 | - | - | CASSTTLAGAEAFF | TGTGCCAGCTCAACCACCCTGGCAGGCGCTGAAGCTTTCTTT
TRBJ2-7 | TRBV13 | TRBD1 | - | CASSRGTGAEQYF | TGTGCCAGCAGCCGGGGGACAGGGGCCGAGCAGTACTTC
TRBJ1-2 | TRBV3-1/TRBV3-2 | - | - | CASGLQGMPNGYTF | TGTGCCAGCGGTCTTCAGGGGATGCCAAATGGCTACACCTTC
TRBJ2-7 | TRBV19 | TRBD2 | - | CASSPRASGGYEQYF | TGTGCCAGTAGTCCCCGGGCTAGCGGGGGTTACGAGCAGTACTTC
TRBJ1-1 | TRBV14 | - | - | CASSTDQNTEAFF | TGTGCCAGCAGTACAGACCAGAACACTGAAGCTTTCTTT